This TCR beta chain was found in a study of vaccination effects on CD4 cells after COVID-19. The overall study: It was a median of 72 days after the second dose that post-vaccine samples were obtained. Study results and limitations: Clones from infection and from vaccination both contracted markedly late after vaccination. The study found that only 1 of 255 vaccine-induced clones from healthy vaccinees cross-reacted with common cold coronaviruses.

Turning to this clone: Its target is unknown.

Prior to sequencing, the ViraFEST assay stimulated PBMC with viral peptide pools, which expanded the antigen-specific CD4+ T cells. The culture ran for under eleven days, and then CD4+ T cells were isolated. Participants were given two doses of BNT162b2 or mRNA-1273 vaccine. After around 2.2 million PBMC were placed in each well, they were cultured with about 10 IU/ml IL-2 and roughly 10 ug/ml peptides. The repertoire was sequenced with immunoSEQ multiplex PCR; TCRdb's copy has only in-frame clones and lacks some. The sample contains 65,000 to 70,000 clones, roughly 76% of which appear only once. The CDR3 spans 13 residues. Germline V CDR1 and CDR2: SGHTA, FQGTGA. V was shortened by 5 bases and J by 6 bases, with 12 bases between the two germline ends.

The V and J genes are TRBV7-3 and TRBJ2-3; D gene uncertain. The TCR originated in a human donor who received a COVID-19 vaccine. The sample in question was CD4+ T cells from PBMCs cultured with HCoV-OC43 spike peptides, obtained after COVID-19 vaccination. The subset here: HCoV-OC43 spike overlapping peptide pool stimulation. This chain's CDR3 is CASSPGLADTQYF. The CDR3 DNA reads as TGTGCCAGCAGCCCCGGATTAGCTGATACGCAGTATTTT.